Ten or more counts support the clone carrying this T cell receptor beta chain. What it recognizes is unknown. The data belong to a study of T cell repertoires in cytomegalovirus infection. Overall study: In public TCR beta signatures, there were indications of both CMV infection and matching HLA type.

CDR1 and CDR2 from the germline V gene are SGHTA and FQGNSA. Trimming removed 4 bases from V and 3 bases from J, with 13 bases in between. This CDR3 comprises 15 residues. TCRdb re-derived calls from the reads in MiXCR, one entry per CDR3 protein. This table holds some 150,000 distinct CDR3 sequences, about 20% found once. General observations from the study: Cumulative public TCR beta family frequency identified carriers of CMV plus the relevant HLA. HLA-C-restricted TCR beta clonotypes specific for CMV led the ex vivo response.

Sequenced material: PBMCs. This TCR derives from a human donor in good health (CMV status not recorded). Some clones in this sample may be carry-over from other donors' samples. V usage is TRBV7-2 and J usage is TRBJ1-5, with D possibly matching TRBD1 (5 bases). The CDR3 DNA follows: TGTGCCAGCAGCTCAGACAGCCTCCCCAATCAGCCCCAGCATTTT. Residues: CASSSDSLPNQPQHF.